This paragraph covers one T cell receptor beta chain sequence. Its target is unknown. The data originate from a study of blood T cells in healthy people across ages. Whole-study findings and limits: It was held that diversity estimates obtained from one million T cells represented underestimates.

Next came a second PCR, run for roughly 6 to 11 cycles, which used a sample-barcoded 5' primer along with a J-beta primer mix. Tagging of each cDNA molecule was performed by a template-switch adaptor with 12 random nucleotides. TCRdb fed the 5' RACE reads into MiXCR, producing one record per CDR3 protein. Of about 800,000 distinct CDR3 sequences in the sample, 20% to 30% were seen once. The CDR3 has 17 amino acids. V lost 5 bases and J lost 1, with 20 bases in between. Germline-derived CDR1 and CDR2 are SGHTA and FQGNSA. This sample also belongs to another study, concerning T cells of mothers and their children. That investigation notes: Related mother-child pairs shared slightly more overlap than unrelated pairs, but the difference was non-significant.

Sequencing was carried out using blood. This TCR came from a boy aged 5-17 years in good health. The V gene is TRBV7-2, the J gene TRBJ1-2; the D gene is possibly TRBD1 (5 bases). The CDR3 here is CASSPRGDQILNYGYTF. In nucleotides, the CDR3 is TGTGCCAGCAGCCCGAGAGGGGACCAGATACTTAACTATGGCTACACCTTC.